These 7 T cell receptor beta chains came from one sample sequenced in a study of metastatic and nonmetastatic thyroid tumors. With MiXCR, TCRdb called clones anew from the PCR reads. The sample has around 16,000 clones, more than 15% seen once. Patients underwent thyroid surgery, and none had received any treatment before it. Sample: blood. Every receptor here comes from a female donor with papillary thyroid cancer or a benign thyroid nodule (not recorded which). Some clones in this sample may be carry-over from other donors' samples.

This clone was recorded many times. V and J are TRBV2 and TRBJ1-2; 8 bases align to TRBD1. The junction had 9 bases not matched to a gene; V was cut back by 1 base and J by 5 bases. Germline values: CDR1 SNHLY, CDR2 FYNNEI. The CDR3 covers 16 residues. The CDR3 coding sequence is TGTGCCAGCAGTGAAGAGCCGGACAGGGACACTTATGGCTACACCTTC. Protein product: CASSEEPDRDTYGYTF. The complete variable domain, with remaining parts taken from reference TRBV2 and TRBJ1-2, reads EPEVTQTPSHQVTQMGQEVILRCVPISNHLYFYWYRQILGQKVEFLVSFYNNEISEKSEIFDDQFSVERPDGSNFTLKIRSTKLEDSAMYFCASSEEPDRDTYGYTFGSGTRLTVV.

The table lists this clone with many counts. The rearrangement joins TRBV6-1 to TRBJ2-2, with 12 bases lining up with TRBD2. J lost 6 bases, V lost 2 bases, and 19 bases had no gene match. The CDR3 sequence is 21 residues long. The germline V gene has CDR1 MNHNS and CDR2 SASEGT. The CDR3 coding sequence is TGTGCCAGCAGTGAAAGATGGAGGCAGGGCTGGACTAGCGGGACCCCCGGGGAGCTGTTTTTT. It codes for CASSERWRQGWTSGTPGELFF.

This clone was picked up many times. The chain is built from TRBV2 and TRBJ1-1, with D hard to call. Germline-derived CDR1 and CDR2 are SNHLY and FYNNEI. The CDR3 is made up of 14 amino acids. With 4 bases removed from V and 7 bases from J, the gap between germline ends came to 16 bases. CDR3 region: CASSVTRREIEAFF. In DNA form, the CDR3 reads TGTGCCAGCAGTGTTACGAGGAGGGAGATTGAAGCTTTCTTT.

This clone turned up a few times. The junction does not match germline at one end; this may be a read error. The rearrangement uses TRBV6-1 and TRBJ2-7; 9 bases agree with TRBD1. This CDR3 contains 13 residues. CDR1 is MNHNS and CDR2 is SASEGT in the germline V gene. CDR3 nucleotides: TGTGCCAGCAAATACAACACAGGGGGCGAGAAGTACTTC. It yields the protein CASKYNTGGEKYF.

This clone is medium-sized (0.01 to 0.1%) in the sample. The chain recombines TRBV6-1 with TRBJ1-1; D unclear. From germline, CDR1 is MNHNS and CDR2 SASEGT. The length of the CDR3 is 13 residues. Trimming removed 1 base from V and 0 bases from J, with 3 bases in between. CDR3 sequence reads: CASSEEVNTEAFF. The DNA for the CDR3 is TGTGCCAGCAGTGAAGAGGTGAACACTGAAGCTTTCTTT.

There are a few counts of this clone. This chain links TRBV28 with TRBJ1-2, with unresolved D. Looked up from germline, CDR1 is MDHEN and CDR2 is SYDVKM. This CDR3 is 14 amino acids long. Trimming took off 0 bases at V and 7 bases at J, with 12 bases between the two ends. This CDR3 is CASSLWAGSPGYTF. The CDR3 nucleotides read TGTGCCAGCAGTTTATGGGCGGGCTCCCCTGGCTACACCTTC.

The table lists this clone with a few counts. A much larger clone differs from this one at a single base, so this may be a read error. The chain couples TRBV7-2 to TRBJ2-2; no clear D. The germline V gene encodes CDR1 SGHTA and CDR2 FQGNSA. The CDR3 sequence is 14 residues long. V was shortened by 5 bases and J by 7 bases, with 14 bases between the two germline ends. Written as DNA, the CDR3 is TGTGCCAGCAGCCTCCAGTTACTGGGCGGGGAGCTGTTTTTT. This sequence encodes CASSLQLLGGELFF.